A single sample is the source of the 13 T cell receptor beta chains below, sequenced in a study of T cells in Graves' hyperthyroidism and ophthalmopathy (dated by TCRdb to 2018 to 2020). The library was built by means of multiplex PCR. TCRdb shows the sequencer as Illumina HiSeq 2000. Amplification of TCR beta CDR3 regions was carried out from RNA transcripts. The TCR CDR3 was subjected to a first round of RT-PCR using the HTBI primer set and the Qiagen OneStep RT-PCR kit. TCRdb's own reprocessing of the public reads used fastp at Q25 and MiXCR and kept productive beta chains. Rows matching on CDR3 protein sequence are summarized as one entry with the most common DNA and genes. This sample comprises approximately 370,000 distinct CDR3 sequences, 17% of them detected only once. The ten largest clones represent 30% to 40% of the sample. Material: blood. The source of these receptors is a woman younger than 45 with Graves' hyperthyroidism that later progressed to Graves' ophthalmopathy.

This clonotype occurred many times. The V gene is TRBV5-1, the J gene TRBJ2-7; 9 bases are shared with TRBD1. From germline, CDR1 is SGHRS and CDR2 YFSETQ. The CDR3 loop spans 15 amino acids. J lost 2 bases, V lost 5 bases, and 8 bases had no gene match. The CDR3 protein is CASRAGTGSTYEQYF. For the CDR3, the DNA is TGCGCCAGCAGGGCCGGGACAGGGTCCACCTACGAGCAGTACTTC.

This clonotype appeared many times. A single base separates this from a much larger clone, so it may be a read error. This chain uses TRBV6-1 with TRBJ1-1; D unresolved. Germline V gives CDR1 MNHNS, CDR2 SASEGT. The V end was cut by 5 bases, the J end by 0 bases, with 4 bases between. CDR3 length: 12 residues. The chain's CDR3 is CASSQLNTEAFF. The CDR3 DNA is TGTGCCAGCAGTCAACTGAACACTGAAGCTTTCTTT.

Ten or more counts support this clonotype. This chain connects TRBV12-3 or TRBV12-4 to TRBJ2-2; the match to TRBD1 covers 9 bases. Germline trimming cut 8 bases from V and 5 bases from J; bases unmatched to any gene: 9. The CDR3 is made up of 15 amino acids. The CDR3 DNA follows: TGTGCCAGCGTTGGGGGGACAGGGCTAACCGGGGAGCTGTTTTTT. Its translation: CASVGGTGLTGELFF.

With regard to this clonotype: Being one base from a much bigger clone, this may be a read error. This chain connects TRBV12-3 or TRBV12-4 to TRBJ2-3, with 7 bases that match TRBD1. The CDR3 runs 15 residues. The CDR3: CASSPRDSLTDTRYF. The CDR3 coding sequence is TGTGCCAGCAGCCCCAGGGACAGTCTCACAGATACGCGGTATTTT.

This clonotype has ten or more counts. The V gene is TRBV27, the J gene TRBJ1-2; no clear D gene. V was trimmed by 3 bases and J by 0 bases, leaving 5 bases between them. Germline-derived CDR1 and CDR2 are MNHEY and SMNVEV (reference sequence). This CDR3 is 13 amino acids long. The CDR3 DNA reads as TGTGCCAGCAGTTTGGCAGCTAACTATGGCTACACCTTC. Its protein product is CASSLAANYGYTF.

There are a few counts of this clonotype. The rearrangement links TRBV30 to TRBJ2-7; 8 positions match TRBD1. The germline V gene encodes CDR1 GTSNPN and CDR2 SVGIG (reference sequence). V shed 4 bases and J 4 bases; nucleotides not matched to a gene: 15. The CDR3 has 16 residues. The CDR3 bases are TGTGCCTGGACTCCTCGCCGGGACAGGATCCTGTACGAGCAGTACTTC. The encoded protein is CAWTPRRDRILYEQYF.

This clonotype was detected ten times or more. The gene calls are TRBV18 and TRBJ1-1, with TRBD1 matching over 7 bases. CDR1 is KGHSH, CDR2 LQKENI, per germline. The CDR3 is 14 residues long. J was trimmed by 4 bases and V by 9 bases; bases with no gene match: 11. CDR3 residues: CASSQGGPGTEAFF. CDR3 coding DNA: TGTGCCAGTTCCCAGGGGGGTCCGGGCACTGAAGCTTTCTTT.

The table lists this clonotype with many counts. The V call is TRBV10-3, the J call TRBJ2-5; TRBD2 matches at 12 bases. Germline CDR1 and CDR2: ENHRY and SYGVKD. J lost 2 bases, V lost 3 bases, and 4 bases had no gene match. This CDR3 contains 16 residues. DNA of the CDR3: TGTGCCATCAGTGAAGCGACTAGCGGGGGACAAGAGACCCAGTACTTC. As protein: CAISEATSGGQETQYF.

This clonotype was found many times. V usage is TRBV19 and J usage is TRBJ1-5; weak D call: TRBD1 (5 bases). Trimming took 8 bases from V and 7 from J, leaving 18 bases between them. Germline V CDR1 and CDR2: LNHDA, SQIVND (reference sequence). The CDR3 covers 14 residues. CDR3 nucleotide sequence: TGTGCCAGTCAAGCAATAGAAGGGGTACAGCCCCAGCATTTT. Translating it yields CASQAIEGVQPQHF.

In this sample, this clonotype turned up many times. The V gene is TRBV2, the J gene TRBJ1-4; TRBD1 agrees at 10 bases. The CDR3 runs 14 residues. V lost 6 bases and J lost 8; bases outside the gene matches: 6. The germline V gene has CDR1 SNHLY and CDR2 FYNNEI. The CDR3 coding sequence is TGTGCCAGCAGCTGGACAGGGGGACACGAAAAACTGTTTTTT. Residues: CASSWTGGHEKLFF.

This clonotype was recorded many times. The V gene is TRBV6-1, the J gene TRBJ2-5; 8 nucleotides agree with TRBD1. V shed 5 bases, J shed 4 bases, and the junction held 9 bases outside the gene matches. In germline, CDR1 is MNHNS, CDR2 SASEGT. This CDR3 comprises 15 residues. The CDR3 bases are TGTGCCAGCAGTCGATTGGGGACAGGACTAGAGACCCAGTACTTC. Translated: CASSRLGTGLETQYF.

This clonotype was seen a few times. This chain joins TRBV10-3 and TRBJ1-3, with TRBD1 matching 10 bases. J lost 2 bases, V lost 6 bases, and 4 bases had no gene match. Germline V lookup: CDR1 ENHRY, CDR2 SYGVKD. This CDR3 is 15 amino acids long. This CDR3 is CAIRKTGGTGNTIYF. The DNA of the CDR3 is TGTGCCATCAGAAAGACAGGGGGCACTGGAAACACCATATATTTT.

The J gene is TRBJ2-3, the V gene TRBV5-5; TRBD2 is a possible D gene (5 bases). Germline assignment: CDR1 SGHKS and CDR2 YYEKEE (reference sequence). CDR3 size: 16 residues. V was clipped by 0 bases and J by 3 bases, with 14 bases between them. The CDR3 nucleotides read TGTGCCAGCAGCTTGGCCACGAGGACTGATACAGATACGCAGTATTTT. It specifies CASSLATRTDTDTQYF.